The 13 T cell receptor beta chains below all came from one sample that was sequenced in a study of OX40 agonist ivuxolimab in advanced cancers. Profiling relied on immunoSEQ multiplex PCR, and the TCRdb table lists in-frame clones only, not all of them. There are 56,000 or so clones in the sample; around 81% occur only once, and roughly 4.7% lies in the top ten. This specimen consisted of CD4+ or CD8+ T cells sorted from blood, obtained in a trial of the OX40 agonist ivuxolimab. These receptors were taken from an adult with an advanced solid tumor such as melanoma, head and neck, liver or kidney cancer.

This clone appeared a few times. V and J are TRBV29-1 and TRBJ1-2; TRBD1 is a possible D gene (5 bases). The ends were cut back, 7 bases at V and 0 bases at J, with 18 bases in the middle. Germline V gives CDR1 SQVTM, CDR2 ANQGSEA. This CDR3 is built from 15 residues. CDR3 DNA: TGCAGCGGGGGGAGGACGGAGGGCTCTAACTATGGCTACACCTTC. It is translated as CSGGRTEGSNYGYTF.

The rearrangement links TRBV5-6 to TRBJ2-1; 11 bases agree with TRBD2. The CDR3 runs 15 residues. V shed 0 bases and J 9 bases; nucleotides not matched to a gene: 5. CDR1 is SGHDT, CDR2 YYEEEE, per germline. CDR3 sequence (DNA): TGTGCCAGCAGCTTGGTCCTAGCGGGGGGCGGTGAGCAGTTCTTC. It is translated as CASSLVLAGGGEQFF.

In its sample, this clone was seen a few times. The V call is TRBV2, the J call TRBJ2-7; a weak D match, TRBD2 (6 bases). The CDR3 is 14 amino acids. Deletions cut 8 bases from V and 4 bases from J, with 18 bases between. The germline CDR1 and CDR2 sequences are SNHLY and FYNNEI. The CDR3 is CASGLGEALYEQYF. CDR3 DNA: TGTGCCAGCGGGTTGGGGGAGGCTCTATACGAGCAGTACTTC.

V and J are TRBV19 and TRBJ1-6; D gene unclear. Looked up from germline, CDR1 is LNHDA and CDR2 is SQIVND (reference sequence). The CDR3 is 17 amino acids. Trimming removed 5 bases from V and 0 bases from J, with 14 bases in between. This chain's CDR3 is CASSGQLSTSYNSPLHF. Written as DNA, the CDR3 is TGTGCCAGTAGTGGGCAGCTTTCCACCTCCTATAATTCACCCCTCCACTTT.

There are a few counts of this clone. This chain joins TRBV27 and TRBJ1-4; 7 bases line up with TRBD1. The germline V gene has CDR1 MNHEY and CDR2 SMNVEV (reference sequence). The CDR3 has 14 residues. V was clipped by 3 bases and J by 8 bases; unmatched bases: 6. CDR3 nucleotides: TGTGCCAGCAGTTTGCGACAGGGAAAAGAAAAACTGTTTTTT. This gives the protein CASSLRQGKEKLFF.

The J gene is TRBJ2-1, the V gene TRBV29-1; D possibly matches TRBD1 or TRBD2 (5 bases each). The V gene's germline CDR1 is SQVTM and CDR2 ANQGSEA. CDR3 size: 11 residues. The ends were cut back, 1 base at V and 7 bases at J, with 5 bases in the middle. The CDR3 here is CSVEGGNEQFF. The CDR3 coding sequence is TGCAGCGTTGAAGGGGGGAATGAGCAGTTCTTC.

This clone was seen only a few times. DNA for the CDR3: TGTGCCACCGGTGGGAGAGATACGCAGTATTTT. Translation gives CATGGRDTQYF. This sequence joins TRBV15 and TRBJ2-3; D might be TRBD2 (5 bases). Germline lookup yields CDR1 LNHNV and CDR2 YYDKDF (reference sequence). The V gene lost 8 bases and the J gene lost 5 bases, with 8 bases spanning the gap. The CDR3 extends over 11 amino acids.

The chain links TRBV5-4 to TRBJ2-1, with 12 bases matching TRBD2. Germline V CDR1 and CDR2: SGHNT, YYREEE (reference sequence). The J segment lost 7 bases and the V segment lost 4 bases, leaving 9 bases of the junction unmatched. This CDR3 has 16 residues. In nucleotides, the CDR3 is TGTGCCAGCAGCAGGTCTCTAGCGGGGGGGCGTAATGAGCAGTTCTTC. Translating it yields CASSRSLAGGRNEQFF. The complete variable domain, with remaining parts taken from reference TRBV5-4 and TRBJ2-1, reads ETGVTQSPTHLIKTRGQQVTLRCSSQSGHNTVSWYQQALGQGPQFIFQYYREEENGRGNFPPRFSGLQFPNYSSELNVNALELDDSALYLCASSRSLAGGRNEQFFGPGTRLTVL.

The V and J genes are TRBV2 and TRBJ1-5, with D perhaps TRBD1 (5 bases). The CDR3 totals 14 residues. Trimming took 2 bases from V and 4 from J, leaving 9 bases between them. Looked up from germline, CDR1 is SNHLY and CDR2 is FYNNEI. In DNA form, the CDR3 reads TGTGCCAGCAGTGAAATGGAGGGGAATCAGCCCCAGCATTTT. Translating gives CASSEMEGNQPQHF.

CDR3 region: CASLGRFEEQFF. The CDR3 DNA follows: TGTGCCAGCCTGGGTAGGTTCGAGGAGCAGTTCTTC. This chain uses TRBV2 with TRBJ2-1; D not resolved. Germline CDR1 and CDR2: SNHLY and FYNNEI. The CDR3 has 12 amino acids. V was shortened by 8 bases and J by 10 bases, with 15 bases between the two germline ends.

As regards this clone: The junction shows a germline mismatch at one end, possibly a read error. V is TRBV27 and J is TRBJ2-7; TRBD1 matches 7 bases. The CDR3 length is 11 residues. Looked up from germline, CDR1 is MNHEY and CDR2 is SMNVEV (reference sequence). The CDR3 protein is CASSLGDSSDF. The CDR3 DNA reads TGTGCCAGCAGTTTAGGGGACAGCAGCGACTTC.

The V and J genes are TRBV5-8 and TRBJ1-4, with TRBD1 matching 9 bases. J was trimmed by 2 bases and V by 2 bases; bases with no gene match: 7. This CDR3 spans 17 amino acids. Looked up from germline, CDR1 is SGHTS and CDR2 is YDEGEE. CDR3 sequence reads: CASSLKQGAMTNEKLFF. The DNA for the CDR3 is TGTGCCAGCAGCTTAAAACAGGGGGCGATGACTAATGAAAAACTGTTTTTT.

The CDR3 DNA reads as TGCGCCAGCAGCCGAAACTCCATGGGGGGGGCCTCCTACGAGCAGTACTTC. It codes for CASSRNSMGGASYEQYF. The V and J genes are TRBV4-1 and TRBJ2-7; D might be TRBD2 (7 bases). V was shortened by 4 bases and J by 0 bases, with 19 bases between the two germline ends. The length of the CDR3 is 17 residues. Germline assignment: CDR1 MGHRA and CDR2 YSYEKL.